This T cell receptor beta chain was obtained from a study of shared clonotypes between healthy human individuals. The study's findings and limits: Large depth notwithstanding, sorted-subset sequencing proved incomplete by rarefaction. Represented diversity (both genetic and exposure-history) was limited by the small number of donors.

A note on this clone: The antigen remains undetermined.

The CDR3 totals 12 residues. Germline V gives CDR1 LNHDA, CDR2 SQIVND (reference sequence). V was trimmed by 3 bases and J by 4 bases, leaving 6 bases between them. Each cell subset's genomic DNA was divided evenly among several immunoSEQ plates. Assay used: immunoSEQ multiplex PCR; TCRdb lists only in-frame clones, some missing. Here the sample spans 980,000 or so clones, over 75% being singletons. The chain couples TRBV19 to TRBJ1-1; D unresolved. This TCR was sampled from a young man in good health. Specimen: memory CD4+ T cells sorted from blood. Subset meaning: CD45RA-negative fraction. The CDR3, as DNA: TGTGCCAGTAGTATGAGGGCCACTGAAGCTTTCTTT. Protein product: CASSMRATEAFF.